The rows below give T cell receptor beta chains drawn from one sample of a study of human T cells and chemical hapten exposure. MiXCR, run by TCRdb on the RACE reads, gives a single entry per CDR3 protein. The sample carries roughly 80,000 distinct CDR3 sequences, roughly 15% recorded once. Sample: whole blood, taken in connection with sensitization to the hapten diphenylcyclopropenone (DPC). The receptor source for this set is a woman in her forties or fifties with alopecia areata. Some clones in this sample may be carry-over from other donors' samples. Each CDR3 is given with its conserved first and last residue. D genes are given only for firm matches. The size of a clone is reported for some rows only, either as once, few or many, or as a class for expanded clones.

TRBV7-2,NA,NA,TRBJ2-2,TGTGCCAGCAGCTTAGTCCCGGGCCTGAACACCGGGGAGCTGTTTTTT,CASSLVPGLNTGELFF
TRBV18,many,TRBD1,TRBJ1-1,TGTGCCAGCTCACTACAGGGGATGAACACTGAAGCTTTCTTT,CASSLQGMNTEAFF
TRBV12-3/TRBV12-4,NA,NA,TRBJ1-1,TGTGCCAGCAGCGCCGCTAGACTCATGAACACTGAAGCTTTCTTT,CASSAARLMNTEAFF
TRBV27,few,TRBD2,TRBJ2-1,TGTGCCAGCAGCGTAAGCGGGAGTGTCAATGAGCAGTTCTTC,CASSVSGSVNEQFF
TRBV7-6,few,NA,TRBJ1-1,TGTGCCAGCACCTCCTTATTGAACACTGAAGCTTTCTTT,CASTSLLNTEAFF
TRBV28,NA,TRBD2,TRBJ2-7,TGTGCCAGCGGAGGCGGGAGGTACGAGCAGTACTTC,CASGGGRYEQYF
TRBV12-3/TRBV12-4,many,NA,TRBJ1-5,TGTGCCAGCAGTCGCGGGGATCAGCCCCAGCATTTT,CASSRGDQPQHF
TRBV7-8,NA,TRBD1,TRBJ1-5,TGTGCCAGCAGCTTAGAGGCAGGGGGCTTCAATCAGCCCCAGCATTTT,CASSLEAGGFNQPQHF
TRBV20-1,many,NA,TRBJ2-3,TGCAGTGCTAGCGGGGGGGACAGGTACACAGATACGCAGTATTTT,CSASGGDRYTDTQYF
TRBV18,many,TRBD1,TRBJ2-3,TGTGCCAGCGCCGATGTCGCGACAGGGGTTGTAGATACGCAGTATTTT,CASADVATGVVDTQYF
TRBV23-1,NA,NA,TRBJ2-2,TGCGCCAGCAGTCCCTCGCGAGACGGTCTTTTT,CASSPSRDGLF
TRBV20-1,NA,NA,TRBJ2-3,TGCAGTGCTAGAGACCCTAGCACAGATACGCAGTATTTT,CSARDPSTDTQYF
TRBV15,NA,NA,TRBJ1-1,TGTGCCACCAGCAGAGTGGGGAACACTGAAGCTTTCTTT,CATSRVGNTEAFF
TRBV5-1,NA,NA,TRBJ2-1,TGCGCCAGCAGCTTGGAAGGGGGGATCAGCTCCTACAATGAGCAGTTCTTC,CASSLEGGISSYNEQFF
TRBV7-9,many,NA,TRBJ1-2,TGTGCCAGCAGCTTAGACTTGGGCGATGGCTACACCTTC,CASSLDLGDGYTF
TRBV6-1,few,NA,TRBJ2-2,TGTGCCAGCAGCCTAGGACGAACCGGGGAGCTGTTTTTT,CASSLGRTGELFF
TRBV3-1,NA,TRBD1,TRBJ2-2,TGTGCCAGCAGCACCGAGGGACAGGGGCGGGGCACCGGGGAGCTGTTTTTT,CASSTEGQGRGTGELFF
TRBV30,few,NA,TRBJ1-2,TGTGCCTGGAGCTTGGGGGGGCGGAGGAGCTATGGCTACACCTTC,CAWSLGGRRSYGYTF
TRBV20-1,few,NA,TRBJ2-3,TGCAGTGCCCAGGTCAGCAGCACAGATACGCAGTATTTT,CSAQVSSTDTQYF
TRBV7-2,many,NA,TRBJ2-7,TGTGCCAGCAGCCCCGCCCTCAGGGCAAACGAGCAGTACTTC,CASSPALRANEQYF
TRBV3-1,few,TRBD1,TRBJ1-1,TGTGCCAGCAGCCAAGGGGACAGGGGGTGGACTGAAGCTTTCTTT,CASSQGDRGWTEAFF
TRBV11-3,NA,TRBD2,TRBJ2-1,TGTGCCAGCAGCGTGGGACTAGCGGGAGGCAATGAGCAGTTCTTC,CASSVGLAGGNEQFF
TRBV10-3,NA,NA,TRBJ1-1,TGTGCCATCAGTTCCAGGGGTGTCGGCACTGAAGCTTTCTTT,CAISSRGVGTEAFF
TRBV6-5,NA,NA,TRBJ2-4,TGTGCCAGCAGTAGCCCCGGACTAGCCAAAAACATTCAGTACTTC,CASSSPGLAKNIQYF
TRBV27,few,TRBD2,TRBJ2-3,TGTGCCAGCAGTTCCCGACTAGCGGGAGGGACTAGCACAGATACGCAGTATTTT,CASSSRLAGGTSTDTQYF
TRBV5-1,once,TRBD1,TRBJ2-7,TGCGCCAGCAGCTTCGGACAGGGGTCGGGGACTGAGCAGTACTTC,CASSFGQGSGTEQYF
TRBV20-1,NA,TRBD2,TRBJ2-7,TGCAGTGTGACGGGCGGGAGGGCCCTCGAGCAGTACTTC,CSVTGGRALEQYF
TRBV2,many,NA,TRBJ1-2,TGTGCCAGCAGCAGAACAGGGTTAAACTATGGCTACACCTTC,CASSRTGLNYGYTF
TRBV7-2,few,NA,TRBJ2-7,TGTGCCAGCAGCCCGCGTCTTCCTTACGAGCAGTACTTC,CASSPRLPYEQYF
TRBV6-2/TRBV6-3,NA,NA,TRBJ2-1,TGTGCCAGCAGCGGGGACATGGGTGAGCAGTTCTTC,CASSGDMGEQFF
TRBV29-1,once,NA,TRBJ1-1,TGCAGCGTTGAGGAGACTTTTTCGAACACTGAAGCTTTCTTT,CSVEETFSNTEAFF
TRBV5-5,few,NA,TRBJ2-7,TGTGCCAGCAGCTTTACTTCTCTTAGCTCCTACGAGCAGTACTTC,CASSFTSLSSYEQYF
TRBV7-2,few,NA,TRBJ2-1,TGTGCCAGCAGCTTAGGACTCCGGGACCACGGGTACAATGAGCAGTTCTTC,CASSLGLRDHGYNEQFF
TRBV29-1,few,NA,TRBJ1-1,TGCAGCGTTTCCGACATTATGAACACTGAAGCTTTCTTT,CSVSDIMNTEAFF
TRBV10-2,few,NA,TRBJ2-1,TGCGCCAGCAGTGACAGGACCGCCTACAATGAGCAGTTCTTC,CASSDRTAYNEQFF
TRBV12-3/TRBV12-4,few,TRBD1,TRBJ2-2,TGTGCCAGCATTCCCGGGACAGGGTTAGTCGGGTCCTACACCGGGGAGCTGTTTTTT,CASIPGTGLVGSYTGELFF
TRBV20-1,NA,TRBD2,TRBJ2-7,TGCAGTGCTAGAGATCTAACTAGCGGTACCTACGAGCAGTACTTC,CSARDLTSGTYEQYF
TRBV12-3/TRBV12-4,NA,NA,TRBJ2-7,TGTGCCAGCAGTTTCTCGGACCCAAAGCTCGGGTCCGAGCAGTACTTC,CASSFSDPKLGSEQYF
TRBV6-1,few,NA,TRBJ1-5,TGTGCCAGCAGTGAGGTTGGGGTGCCCAATCAGCCCCAGCATTTT,CASSEVGVPNQPQHF
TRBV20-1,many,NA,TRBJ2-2,TGCAGTGCTAGAGATCTAGACAGACCGAACACCGGGGAGCTGTTTTTT,CSARDLDRPNTGELFF
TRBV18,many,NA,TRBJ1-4,TGTGCCAGCTCACTGTCGGTCGCAACTAATGAAAAACTGTTTTTT,CASSLSVATNEKLFF
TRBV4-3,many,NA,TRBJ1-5,TGCGCCAGCAGCCAAGATTTGAGGGGAGGAAGCAATCAGCCCCAGCATTTT,CASSQDLRGGSNQPQHF
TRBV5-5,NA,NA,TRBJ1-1,TGTGCCAGCAGCTTTACAGGGCAGGGGACTGAAGCTTTCTTT,CASSFTGQGTEAFF
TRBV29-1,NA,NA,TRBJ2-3,TGCAGCGTCTTAGGGGGGGGCAGAGATACGCAGTATTTT,CSVLGGGRDTQYF
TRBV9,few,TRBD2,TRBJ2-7,TGTGCCAGCAGCGAGGGACTAGCGGAAGTGGGATACGAGCAGTACTTC,CASSEGLAEVGYEQYF
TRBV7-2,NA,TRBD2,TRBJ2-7,TGTGTCAGCAGCTCTACTAGCGGGAGGGCCTACGAGCAGTACTTC,CVSSSTSGRAYEQYF
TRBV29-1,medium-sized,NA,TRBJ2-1,TGCAGCGTTTCCAGCGAGTTCTACAATGAGCAGTTCTTC,CSVSSEFYNEQFF